This TCR beta chain was profiled in a study of beta chain features in type 1 diabetes (dated by TCRdb to 2016 to 2018). Some background on the complete study: Patients and healthy donors did not differ in mean age, gender distribution, total cell number or subset yield. Regulatory and stem cell-like memory subsets were isolated from only 8 patients and roughly 8 healthy donors, whereas naive and central memory subsets came from all 30 or so donors. Across all samples, approximately 98,000,000 sorted cells were examined, and cell number per subset correlated strongly with RNA yield. The study compared TCRB repertoires of sorted circulating CD4+ T cell subsets between recently diagnosed type 1 diabetes patients and matched healthy donors.

This clone was seen a few times. The antigen this receptor binds is unknown. There are no base qualities to consult, and no much larger clone falls within one base. CDR1 and CDR2 (MDHEN, SYDVKM) derive from the germline V gene. For this chain, trimming is 5 bases at the V end and 4 bases at the J end, and the number of junction bases without a gene match is 3. Inclusive of the bounding cysteine and phenylalanine, the CDR3 is 15 residues long. The sequence is cut down to CDR3 DNA, 45 bases in frame from base 1. Each donor gave one peripheral blood draw, averaging approximately 110 mL, which was collected into heparinised tubes. Naive, central memory, regulatory and stem cell-like memory CD4+ T cells were sorted on a BD FACSAria II using a panel including CD45RO, CCR7, CD25, CD127, CD95 and CD27. All sorted populations exceeded 95% purity. PBMCs were isolated immediately by Lymphoprep density gradient centrifugation and stained directly without culture. So that batch effects would be minimized, each experiment stained and sorted samples in pairs, pairing one healthy donor with one patient.

The entire amount of isolated RNA was reverse transcribed using the High Capacity cDNA Reverse Transcription Kit, so the sequenced TCRB transcripts were expressed ones. Deep immunoSEQ sequencing was performed on naive, central memory and regulatory T cell samples, with an average of roughly 3.3 million total reads per sample. Sorted cells were lysed in RLT buffer, and RNA was extracted using DNase-treated RNeasy Micro or Mini kits according to cell number. Each cell subset was processed separately to prevent cross-contamination, with patient and healthy donor samples processed together. Using the immunoSEQ multiplex PCR, TCRB sequences were amplified from cDNA into 87-bp fragments spanning the CDR3 region. Amplicons were sequenced on the Illumina HiSeq platform. The paper's data handling went like this. Synthetic template baselines were used to correct PCR bias computationally, reads within Hamming distance 2 were collapsed, and singletons that could not be merged were discarded. Reads were aligned against IMGT to assign V, D and J genes, CDR3 length and insertions or deletions at six rearrangement sites. Within each subset, clonotype counts were normalized to sorted cell number, and only after that were true diversity and Gini coefficients computed with the tcR R package. Repertoire sharing was quantified using the overlap coefficient calculated on TCRB nucleotide sequences. Out-of-frame TCRB sequences from naive cells were analyzed to stand in for the pre-selection repertoire. The table was pulled from immuneACCESS by TCRdb, which kept in-frame rearrangements only. Such tables lose some clones; where checked, under half of the loss comes from unresolved V genes, and the rest has no known cause. The V and J calls and clone size come from that table; D and trimming were worked out from the DNA. The sample profile shows 350,000 to 450,000 clones; approximately 15% of them were found once. Clones ranked in the top ten supply 0.019% of the sample.

Paper-wide results and their limitations: Only small numbers of individuals were included in the HLA sub-analyses, which left unresolved whether HLA type had any influence on TCRB rearrangement. Because cDNA was sequenced instead of genomic DNA, highly expressing activated cells could be over-represented, though the groups showed no difference in activation or CD3 levels. Naive, central memory and regulatory TCRB repertoires appeared more similar among patients than among healthy donors. Shorter templates might have been favored by PCR, but patient and control samples were amplified and corrected together, so both groups would have been affected equally by any skew. Type 1 diabetes patients showed a moderate but significant shortening of TCRB CDR3 length in all four CD4+ subsets. At VDJ recombination sites, type 1 diabetes patients had fewer insertions and more deleted nucleotides, which implies abnormalities in thymic rearrangement.

Sample: naive CD4+ T cells from blood. The cell subset or site tag for this specimen amounts to: true naive CD4+ T cells. The source of this sequence is a young woman in good health. The chain is made from TRBV28 and TRBJ2-5, and 14 junction bases match TRBD2. The nucleotides are TGTGCCAGCAGTCGACTAGCGGGAGGGGGAGAGACCCAGTACTTC. Translated, it gives CASSRLAGGGETQYF. The full variable domain, completed from the reference TRBV28 and TRBJ2-5 proteins outside the CDR3, reads DVKVTQSSRYLVKRTGEKVFLECVQDMDHENMFWYRQDPGLGLRLIYFSYDVKMKEKGDIPEGYSVSREKKERFSLILESASTNQTSMYLCASSRLAGGGETQYFGPGTRLLVL.